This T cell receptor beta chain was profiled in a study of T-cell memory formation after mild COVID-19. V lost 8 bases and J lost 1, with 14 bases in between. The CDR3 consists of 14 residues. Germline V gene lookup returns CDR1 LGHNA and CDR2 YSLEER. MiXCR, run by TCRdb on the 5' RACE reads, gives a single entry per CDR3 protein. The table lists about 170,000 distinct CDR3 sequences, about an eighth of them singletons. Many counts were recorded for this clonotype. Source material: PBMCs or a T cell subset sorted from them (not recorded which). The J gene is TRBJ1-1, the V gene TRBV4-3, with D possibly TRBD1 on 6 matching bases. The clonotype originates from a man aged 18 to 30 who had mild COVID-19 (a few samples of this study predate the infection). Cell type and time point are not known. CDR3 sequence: CASRRQATNTEAFF. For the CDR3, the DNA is TGCGCCAGCCGCCGACAGGCAACGAACACTGAAGCTTTCTTT.